The 31 T cell receptor beta chains listed next were all sequenced from one sample in a study of blood T cells in healthy people across ages. Together with a sample-barcoded 5' primer, a J-beta primer mix was included in a second PCR lasting roughly 6 to 12 cycles. Each CDR3 protein is one row after TCRdb ran MiXCR on the 5' RACE reads. In the table there are 650,000 to 1,000,000 distinct CDR3 sequences, roughly 35% of which are singletons. Sequencing input: blood. These TCRs come from a man aged 18 to 30 in good health.

Worth noting for this clonotype: With a much larger clone just one base away, this may be a read error. V is TRBV5-1 and J is TRBJ2-1; D gene uncertain. V lost 4 bases and J lost 9, with 17 bases in between. CDR3 size: 14 residues. CDR1 and CDR2 (germline): SGHRS, YFSETQ. DNA of the CDR3: TGCGCCAGCAGCATGCACACTCCGGGCACTGAGCAGTTCTTC. Its protein product is CASSMHTPGTEQFF.

The chain combines TRBV20-1 with TRBJ1-5; 8 nucleotides agree with TRBD1. The germline V gene encodes CDR1 DFQATT and CDR2 SNEGSKA (reference sequence). J gave up 11 bases and V 2 bases, and 8 bases lay outside the gene matches. The CDR3 runs 13 residues. CDR3 DNA sequence: TGCAGTGCTAGAAAGACAGGGGAGGGTGCCCAGCATTTT. Translation gives CSARKTGEGAQHF.

V usage is TRBV6-2 or TRBV6-3 and J usage is TRBJ1-1, with TRBD1 as a possible D gene (6 bases). Germline V gene data show CDR1 as MNHEY and CDR2 as SVGEGT. The V end lost 6 bases, the J end lost 4 bases, and 15 bases lay between the germline ends. This CDR3 is built from 14 residues. CDR3 nucleotides: TGTGCCAGCAGAACCCTAGGGGGGAGCACTGAAGCTTTCTTT. This translates into CASRTLGGSTEAFF.

This chain joins TRBV5-1 and TRBJ2-6, with 7 bases identical to TRBD2. Germline CDR1 is SGHRS and CDR2 is YFSETQ. This CDR3 has 17 amino acids. The ends lost 4 bases at V and 2 bases at J; junction bases unmatched: 9. CDR3 sequence (DNA): TGCGCCAGCAGCCTCGGACTAGGGCGACCTGGGGCCAACGTCCTGACTTTC. Translation: CASSLGLGRPGANVLTF.

The chain has TRBV3-1 and TRBJ1-2, with TRBD1 as a possible D gene (6 bases). Germline CDR1 LGHDT, CDR2 YNNKEL (reference sequence). The CDR3 loop spans 18 amino acids. Trimming removed 1 base at V and 0 bases at J, with 18 bases between. The CDR3 region has the DNA TGTGCCAGCAGCCAAGGAACCCCGGGGGGGGCGACTAACTATGGCTACACCTTC. It yields the protein CASSQGTPGGATNYGYTF.

V usage is TRBV9 and J usage is TRBJ2-5, with D perhaps TRBD1 or TRBD2 (6 bases each). This CDR3 is built from 13 residues. In germline, CDR1 is SGDLS, CDR2 YYNGEE. Trimming shortened V by 1 base and J by 5 bases, and 9 bases separated the two germline ends. The CDR3 DNA is TGTGCCAGCAGCGTAACGGGGGCTGAGACCCAGTACTTC. As protein: CASSVTGAETQYF. The full variable domain, completed using reference TRBV9 and TRBJ2-5, is DSGVTQTPKHLITATGQRVTLRCSPRSGDLSVYWYQQSLDQGLQFLIQYYNGEERAKGNILERFSAQQFPDLHSELNLSSLELGDSALYFCASSVTGAETQYFGPGTRLLVL.

This rearrangement joins TRBV27 to TRBJ1-2; a possible D gene is TRBD1 (6 bases). CDR1 and CDR2 (germline): MNHEY, SMNVEV (reference sequence). The CDR3 length is 15 residues. Trimming pared 4 bases from V and 8 bases from J, leaving 20 bases between. Here the CDR3 DNA reads TGTGCCAGCAGTTCGACTCTTCAGGGGAATGAAGGCTACACCTTC. This codes for CASSSTLQGNEGYTF.

This clonotype was found a few times. The chain uses TRBV6-5 and TRBJ1-4, with TRBD1 matching 8 bases. This CDR3 is built from 16 residues. V was pared by 5 bases and J by 6 bases, with 11 bases of the junction left unmatched. The V gene's germline CDR1 is MNHEY and CDR2 SVGAGI. CDR3 loop: CASSMRQGALDEKLFF. The CDR3 DNA sequence: TGTGCCAGCAGTATGAGGCAGGGGGCGCTTGATGAAAAACTGTTTTTT.

The chain employs TRBV5-1 and TRBJ1-1; D uncertain. This CDR3 is 12 amino acids long. V was trimmed by 9 bases and J by 1 base, leaving 10 bases between them. The germline CDR1 and CDR2 sequences are SGHRS and YFSETQ. CDR3: CATKLGNTEAFF. The CDR3 DNA follows: TGCGCCACCAAGCTGGGGAACACTGAAGCTTTCTTT.

This clonotype came up many times. The chain carries TRBV20-1 and TRBJ2-1; 10 bases are shared with TRBD1. Germline V gene data show CDR1 as DFQATT and CDR2 as SNEGSKA (reference sequence). V gave up 5 bases and J gave up 5 bases; unmatched junction bases: 6. The CDR3 has 14 residues. CDR3 sequence: CSAATGTGDNEQFF. The CDR3 nucleotides are TGCAGTGCTGCAACCGGGACAGGGGACAATGAGCAGTTCTTC.

This clonotype was recorded a few times. The V and J genes are TRBV20-1 and TRBJ1-2, with D unclear. V was shortened by 4 bases and J by 8 bases, with 14 bases between the two germline ends. The length of the CDR3 is 12 residues. The germline gives CDR1 DFQATT, CDR2 SNEGSKA (reference sequence). The CDR3 region has the DNA TGCAGTGCTATACGACTTGCTCAGGGCTACACCTTC. Translated, it gives CSAIRLAQGYTF.

In DNA form, the CDR3 reads TGTGCCACTGAGCGCGCCGGGGAGCTGTTTTTT. It yields the protein CATERAGELFF. The chain employs TRBV10-3 and TRBJ2-2; no definite D call. The germline CDR1 and CDR2 sequences are ENHRY and SYGVKD. CDR3 size: 11 residues. V was cut by 10 bases and J by 6 bases, with 9 bases left in between.

The chain carries TRBV5-1 and TRBJ2-7; D is unresolved. CDR3 size: 13 residues. CDR1 and CDR2 from the germline V gene are SGHRS and YFSETQ. Trimming removed 0 bases at V and 4 bases at J, with 8 bases between. The CDR3 region has the DNA TGCGCCAGCAGCTTGGCCTACGAGTACGAGCAGTACTTC. Amino acid sequence: CASSLAYEYEQYF.

This clonotype was observed a few times. This chain uses TRBV12-3 or TRBV12-4 with TRBJ2-2; D is unclear. The CDR3 runs 14 residues. The ends were cut back, 6 bases at V and 3 bases at J, with 11 bases in the middle. CDR3 bases: TGTGCCAGCAGCCCCGACTCGGACACCGGGGAGCTGTTTTTT. It codes for CASSPDSDTGELFF.

This clonotype has more than one count but fewer than ten. This chain connects TRBV3-1 to TRBJ2-5; D is uncertain. CDR1 is LGHDT and CDR2 is YNNKEL in the germline V gene (reference sequence). The germline V and J ends were trimmed by 0 bases and 3 bases, with 5 bases remaining between them. The CDR3 totals 13 residues. The CDR3 sequence is CASSQDPKETQYF. CDR3 nucleotides: TGTGCCAGCAGCCAAGATCCCAAAGAGACCCAGTACTTC.

A word on this clonotype: Compared with germline, one end of the junction differs, possibly owing to a read error. CDR3 loop: CASTALVFNTEAFF. The CDR3 nucleotides read TGCGCCAGCACCGCATTAGTGTTTAACACTGAAGCTTTCTTT. V usage is TRBV28 and J usage is TRBJ1-1, with D uncertain. The germline CDR1 and CDR2 sequences are MDHEN and SYDVKM. The CDR3 totals 14 residues.

This clonotype appeared a few times. The gene calls are TRBV29-1 and TRBJ2-5; D gene unclear. Trimming cost V 2 bases and J 5 bases, with 24 bases left between them. The V gene's germline CDR1 is SQVTM and CDR2 ANQGSEA. There are 17 residues in the CDR3. The CDR3 spells CSVEHQTATSSEETQYF. CDR3 nucleotides: TGCAGCGTTGAACATCAAACAGCAACAAGTAGTGAGGAGACCCAGTACTTC.

The V call is TRBV20-1, the J call TRBJ2-3; the D gene is possibly TRBD1 (5 bases). Germline V gene sequence: CDR1 DFQATT, CDR2 SNEGSKA (reference sequence). There are 14 residues in the CDR3. Trimming left V 4 bases short and J 2 bases short, with 13 bases between. The CDR3 region has the DNA TGCAGTGCTACCAAGGGGCCGACCACAGATACGCAGTATTTT. This encodes CSATKGPTTDTQYF.

V is TRBV9 and J is TRBJ2-1; 7 bases agree with TRBD2. The CDR3 is 14 residues long. The V and J ends lost 0 bases and 7 bases, in that order; junction bases with no gene match: 4. CDR1 is SGDLS, CDR2 YYNGEE, per germline. The CDR3 spells CASSVGKGGNEQFF. The DNA of the CDR3 is TGTGCCAGCAGCGTAGGGAAGGGAGGGAATGAGCAGTTCTTC.

Concerning this clonotype: Its ends do not fully match the called genes, so a read error is possible. The chain joins TRBV4-3 to TRBJ1-2; perhaps TRBD1 as D (5 bases). The length of the CDR3 is 15 residues. Germline CDR1 is LGHNA and CDR2 is YSLEER. The CDR3 protein is CASSLRGAAGYDYTF. The CDR3 DNA reads as TGCGCCAGCAGCCTCAGAGGGGCGGCTGGCTATGACTACACCTTC.

This chain uses TRBV29-1 with TRBJ2-5; 10 positions match TRBD2. Trimming cost V 7 bases and J 11 bases; bases outside gene matches: 13. The CDR3 is made up of 13 amino acids. CDR1 and CDR2 from the germline V gene are SQVTM and ANQGSEA. CDR3 nucleotide sequence: TGCAGCGCCGGGTCTAGCGGGAGTATTGAGCAGTACTTC. The encoded protein is CSAGSSGSIEQYF.

This clonotype was detected only once. A single base separates this from a much larger clone, so it may be a read error. The chain links TRBV20-1 to TRBJ2-3; TRBD2 agrees at 7 bases. CDR1 and CDR2 (germline): DFQATT, SNEGSKA (reference sequence). There are 15 residues in the CDR3. The CDR3 region is CSAPPTGTNTDTRYF. CDR3 DNA sequence: TGCAGTGCCCCTCCGACCGGGACTAACACAGATACGCGGTATTTT.

This clonotype was seen at least ten times. The CDR3 loop is CASSTRDVNYGYTF. The DNA of the CDR3 is TGTGCCAGCAGCACGAGGGATGTCAACTATGGCTACACCTTC. The chain recombines TRBV2 with TRBJ1-2; D unresolved. Between the trimmed V and J ends, which lost 6 bases and 2 bases, there was a span of 13 bases. The CDR3 is 14 amino acids. The germline V gene has CDR1 SNHLY and CDR2 FYNNEI.

This chain joins TRBV12-3 or TRBV12-4 and TRBJ1-2; 10 nucleotides align to TRBD1. There are 14 residues in the CDR3. Trimming cost V 5 bases and J 8 bases; bases outside gene matches: 8. The CDR3 protein is CASSRQGALGGYTF. The CDR3 DNA is TGTGCCAGCAGTCGACAGGGGGCTTTAGGGGGCTACACCTTC.

This clonotype was counted a few times. V and J are TRBV18 and TRBJ2-7; 10 positions match TRBD1. Germline V CDR1 and CDR2: KGHSH, LQKENI. This CDR3 comprises 13 residues. The trim removed 3 bases at V and 10 bases at J, leaving 6 bases unmatched. The DNA of the CDR3 is TGTGCCAGCTCACCGGGACAGGGGAGGCCCCAGTACTTC. Its protein product is CASSPGQGRPQYF.

This clonotype appeared once. Since a much larger clone is just one base distant, this may be a read error. The chain is built from TRBV7-2 and TRBJ2-7, with D tentatively TRBD1 (5 bases). From germline, CDR1 is SGHTA and CDR2 FQGNSA. The CDR3 length is 14 residues. The V end was cut by 3 bases, the J end by 7 bases, with 16 bases between. As DNA, the CDR3 is TGTGCCAGCAGCTTTAAGGCCAGGGTGGGGGAGCAGTACTTC. It yields the protein CASSFKARVGEQYF. The full variable domain, completed using reference TRBV7-2 and TRBJ2-7, is GAGVSQSPSNKVTEKGKDVELRCDPISGHTALYWYRQSLGQGLEFLIYFQGNSAPDKSGLPSDRFSAERTGGSVSTLTIQRTQQEDSAVYLCASSFKARVGEQYFGPGTRLTVT.

This clonotype was detected once. This chain connects TRBV5-1 to TRBJ1-2; 7 bases are a match to TRBD1. Looked up from germline, CDR1 is SGHRS and CDR2 is YFSETQ. The CDR3 runs 15 residues. Losses at the gene ends were 2 bases for V and 3 bases for J; bases not matched to a gene: 7. This CDR3 reads CASSFDTGTDYGYTF. CDR3 coding DNA: TGCGCCAGCAGCTTTGACACCGGGACAGACTATGGCTACACCTTC.

The chain employs TRBV20-1 and TRBJ2-1; D may correspond to TRBD1 or TRBD2 (5 bases each). The tail of the sequence fits TRBJ2-7 better, so the J call may be wrong. The CDR3 loop spans 14 amino acids. Germline V CDR1 and CDR2: DFQATT, SNEGSKA (reference sequence). The CDR3 DNA sequence: TGCAGTGCTCCCGGGGCGGAATCCTACAATGAGCAGTACTTC. It encodes CSAPGAESYNEQYF.

This clonotype has more than one count but fewer than ten. V and J are TRBV7-9 and TRBJ1-2; 9 positions match TRBD1. The J segment lost 5 bases and the V segment lost 6 bases, leaving 7 bases of the junction unmatched. This CDR3 has 14 amino acids. Germline loops: CDR1 SEHNR, CDR2 FQNEAQ (reference sequence). This chain's CDR3 is CASRFRDRAYGYTF. CDR3 nucleotides: TGTGCCAGCAGATTCCGGGACAGGGCTTATGGCTACACCTTC.

The rearrangement joins TRBV7-2 to TRBJ2-1; D perhaps matches TRBD2 (5 bases). V was pared by 5 bases and J by 5 bases, with 16 bases between. Per germline, CDR1 SGHTA and CDR2 FQGNSA. The length of the CDR3 is 15 residues. CDR3 sequence: CASSPSGKTNNEQFF. DNA of the CDR3: TGTGCCAGCAGCCCCTCGGGGAAGACTAACAATGAGCAGTTCTTC.

This chain joins TRBV9 and TRBJ2-4; a weak D match, TRBD1 (6 bases). Germline-derived CDR1 and CDR2 are SGDLS and YYNGEE. Trimming shortened V by 3 bases and J by 9 bases, and 16 bases separated the two germline ends. The CDR3 sequence is 14 residues long. The CDR3 DNA reads as TGTGCCAGCAGCGCGGGCAGGGAAGGGGGCATTCAGTACTTC. It yields the protein CASSAGREGGIQYF.